This T cell receptor beta chain was profiled in a study of cytomegalovirus exposure and HLA in healthy donors. Findings of the study overall: Earlier analysis found most TCR beta V segments productive about 87% or about 30% of the time. Some public TCRs appeared in many individuals, while most sequences were rare. TCR beta chain V- and J-gene trimming was linked, in a later analysis, to a missense variant in DCLRE1C.

The CDR3 spans 18 residues. V was cut by 0 bases and J by 0 bases, with 15 bases left in between. CDR1 is LGHNA, CDR2 YNFKEQ, per germline. Comments on this clone: Its antigen is as yet unknown.

60 Vbeta and 13 Jbeta primers were used in PCR. Original analysis: About 10 million of 75 million to 85 million unique TCR beta chains were shared, per a later count. The assay was immunoSEQ multiplex PCR, and TCRdb's table has in-frame clones only and misses some. Clone size and the V and J calls come from that table; the DNA yielded D and trimming. The sample comprises some 190,000 clones, about three quarters of which are singletons, and around 1% rests with the top ten. The sample comprised PBMCs. The V gene is TRBV4-2, the J gene TRBJ1-5; D is undetermined. The clonotype was recovered from a woman aged 40 to 50 in good health and CMV-seronegative. The CDR3: CASSQESWAGSSNQPQHF. The CDR3 bases are TGTGCCAGCAGCCAAGAGAGCTGGGCAGGTAGTAGCAATCAGCCCCAGCATTTT.